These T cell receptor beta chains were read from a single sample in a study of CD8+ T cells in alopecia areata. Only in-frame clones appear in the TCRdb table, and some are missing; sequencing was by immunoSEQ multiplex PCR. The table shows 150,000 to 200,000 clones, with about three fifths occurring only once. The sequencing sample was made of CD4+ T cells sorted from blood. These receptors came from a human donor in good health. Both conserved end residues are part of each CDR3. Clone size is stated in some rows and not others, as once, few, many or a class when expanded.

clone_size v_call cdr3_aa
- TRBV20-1 CSAWTRRTQYF
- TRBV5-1 CASSSGQSREYF
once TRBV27 CASSLGGAGNIQYF
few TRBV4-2 CASSQESGHGQPQHF
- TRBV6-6 CASSYSGTASNTEAFF
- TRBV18 CASSPDRDQPQHF
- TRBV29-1 CSVPGPTGAEKQFF
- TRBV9 CASSRGRGGSTDTQYF
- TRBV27 CASSLIRPGQGSGNTIYF
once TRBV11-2 CASSFIRFTEAFF
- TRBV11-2 CASSLAPSGTYNEQFF
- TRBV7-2 CASSPDRANTGELFF
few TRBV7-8 CASSAPGGNTLNEQFF
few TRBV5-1 CASSLAGADTQYF
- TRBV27 CASSLNPGVPGYEQYF
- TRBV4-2 CASSQERAVAGELFF
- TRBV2 CASSDRASGNHYNEQFF
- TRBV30 CAWSAQGWMTDTQYF
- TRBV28 CASSGGTSGTYNEQFF
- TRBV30 CAWARKTARGAFF
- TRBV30 CAWSPGPNTGELFF
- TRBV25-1 CASSEVGGTGELFF
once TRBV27 CASSFLPRAFEQFF
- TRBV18 CASSLSRTVNTEAFF
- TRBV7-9 CASSLPGRETGFHYEQYF